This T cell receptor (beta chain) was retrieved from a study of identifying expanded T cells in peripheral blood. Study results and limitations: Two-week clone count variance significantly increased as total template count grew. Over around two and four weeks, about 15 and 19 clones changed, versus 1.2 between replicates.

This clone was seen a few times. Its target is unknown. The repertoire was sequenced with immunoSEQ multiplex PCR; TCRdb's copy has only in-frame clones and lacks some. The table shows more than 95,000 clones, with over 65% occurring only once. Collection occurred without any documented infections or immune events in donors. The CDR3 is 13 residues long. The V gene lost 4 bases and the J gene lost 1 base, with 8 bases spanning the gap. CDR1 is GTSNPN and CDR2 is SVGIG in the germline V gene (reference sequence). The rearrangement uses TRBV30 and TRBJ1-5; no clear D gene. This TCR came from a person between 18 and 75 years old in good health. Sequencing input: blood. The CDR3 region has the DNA TGTGCCTGGAACCGGGCGAGCAATCAGCCCCAGCATTTT. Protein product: CAWNRASNQPQHF.